One and the same sample provided the 15 T cell receptor beta chains below, sequenced in a study of blood T cell repertoires in COVID-19. The assay was immunoSEQ multiplex PCR, and TCRdb's table has in-frame clones only and misses some. The sample consists of over 250,000 clones, roughly 90% of them appearing once. Input material: PBMCs or T cells enriched from blood (not recorded which). The receptors were gathered from a woman younger than 35 who had recovered from COVID-19.

The chain uses TRBV3-1 (or the pseudogene TRBV3-2) and TRBJ2-3, with 12 bases lining up with TRBD2. Losses at the gene ends were 3 bases for V and 6 bases for J; bases not matched to a gene: 22. Germline CDR1 reads LGHDT; CDR2 reads YNNKEL (reference sequence). The CDR3 totals 21 residues. The CDR3 sequence: CASSHPVATSGRYRGADTQYF. The CDR3 DNA reads TGTGCCAGCAGCCACCCCGTAGCCACTAGCGGGAGGTACCGTGGGGCGGATACGCAGTATTTT.

V and J are TRBV19 and TRBJ2-5; D remains unclear. Trimming took off 1 base at V and 1 base at J, with 7 bases between the two ends. In germline, CDR1 is LNHDA, CDR2 SQIVND (reference sequence). The CDR3 length is 14 residues. The CDR3, as DNA: TGTGCCAGTAGTATAGGAGGAAGCCAAGAGACCCAGTACTTC. Translated: CASSIGGSQETQYF. Filled out from reference TRBV19 and TRBJ2-5, the complete variable domain reads DGGITQSPKYLFRKEGQNVTLSCEQNLNHDAMYWYRQDPGQGLRLIYYSQIVNDFQKGDIAEGYSVSREKKESFPLTVTSAQKNPTAFYLCASSIGGSQETQYFGPGTRLLVL.

The genes are TRBV18 and TRBJ1-6, with D unclear. CDR3 length equals 17 residues. Trimming shortened V by 2 bases and J by 4 bases, and 15 bases separated the two germline ends. The V gene's germline CDR1 is KGHSH and CDR2 LQKENI. The CDR3: CASSPGIPQYYNSPLHF. The CDR3 region has the DNA TGTGCCAGCTCACCAGGCATCCCACAGTATTATAATTCACCCCTCCACTTT.

This chain links TRBV4-2 with TRBJ1-5; possible D gene TRBD1, 5 bases. There are 15 residues in the CDR3. In germline, CDR1 is LGHNA, CDR2 YNFKEQ. Trimming cost V 1 base and J 0 bases, with 7 bases left between them. The CDR3 sequence is CASSQVRDSNQPQHF. The DNA for the CDR3 is TGTGCCAGCAGCCAAGTCAGGGATAGCAATCAGCCCCAGCATTTT.

The V gene is TRBV11-2, the J gene TRBJ1-1, with TRBD1 matching 10 bases. This CDR3 is 15 amino acids long. V trimming: 5 bases; J trimming: 0 bases; junction bases outside the gene matches: 3. Germline CDR1 is SGHAT and CDR2 is FQNNGV. The CDR3 reads CASSGQGELNTEAFF. The CDR3 nucleotides read TGTGCCAGCAGCGGACAGGGGGAATTGAACACTGAAGCTTTCTTT.

The V gene is TRBV7-2, the J gene TRBJ1-2, with TRBD1 as a possible D gene (5 bases). The CDR3 has 13 amino acids. CDR1 is SGHTA, CDR2 FQGNSA, per germline. V lost 0 bases and J lost 7, with 9 bases in between. CDR3 nucleotide sequence: TGTGCCAGCAGCTTAGCTGGGGGAGGTGGCTACACCTTC. Translation gives CASSLAGGGGYTF.

The chain carries TRBV19 and TRBJ1-2; no clear D. The CDR3 runs to 15 residues. The V gene lost 1 base and the J gene lost 4 bases, with 13 bases spanning the gap. The germline gives CDR1 LNHDA, CDR2 SQIVND (reference sequence). CDR3 in DNA: TGTGCCAGTAGTATAGTCAAGGAGGCCGGCTATGGCTACACCTTC. Amino acids: CASSIVKEAGYGYTF.

The chain couples TRBV7-2 to TRBJ1-4, with TRBD1 matching over 8 bases. Trimming at V came to 1 base and at J to 3 bases, leaving 10 bases not matched to a gene. The CDR3 consists of 18 residues. Germline assignment: CDR1 SGHTA and CDR2 FQGNSA. The CDR3 here is CASSLGTGGIVANEKLFF. DNA of the CDR3: TGTGCCAGCAGCTTAGGCACAGGGGGTATCGTGGCTAATGAAAAACTGTTTTTT.

The gene calls are TRBV29-1 and TRBJ2-3; TRBD1 might be the D (8 bases). V gave up 6 bases and J gave up 4 bases, with 17 bases separating them. This CDR3 has 14 residues. Germline V lookup: CDR1 SQVTM, CDR2 ANQGSEA. DNA of the CDR3: TGCAGCGTGGTAGGACAGGGAGGGTCAGATACGCAGTATTTT. Its protein is CSVVGQGGSDTQYF.

The chain has TRBV9 and TRBJ1-2; 8 bases fit TRBD1. CDR3 length: 16 residues. V was clipped by 2 bases and J by 4 bases; unmatched bases: 10. Germline V CDR1 and CDR2: SGDLS, YYNGEE. The CDR3 DNA sequence: TGTGCCAGCAGCGTGAGTTCAGGGGGCGATAGCTATGGCTACACCTTC. Translation: CASSVSSGGDSYGYTF.

The chain employs TRBV6-1 and TRBJ1-6; 11 bases are shared with TRBD1. J gave up 8 bases and V 2 bases, and 11 bases lay outside the gene matches. This CDR3 spans 18 amino acids. Germline V CDR1 and CDR2: MNHNS, SASEGT. The CDR3 region is CASSESRTGGAFDSPLHF. In DNA, the CDR3 is TGTGCCAGCAGTGAAAGCCGGACAGGGGGCGCGTTCGATTCACCCCTCCACTTT.

The chain couples TRBV18 to TRBJ2-5; no clear D gene. The germline CDR1 and CDR2 sequences are KGHSH and LQKENI. V was shortened by 2 bases and J by 5 bases, with 15 bases between the two germline ends. The CDR3 is made up of 15 amino acids. The CDR3 sequence: CASSPTLHGRETQYF. Here the CDR3 DNA reads TGTGCCAGCTCACCAACGCTTCACGGTCGGGAGACCCAGTACTTC.

The CDR3 is CASSLGGNSPNSPLHF. The CDR3 DNA reads as TGTGCCAGCAGCCTGGGAGGAAACAGTCCTAATTCACCCCTCCACTTT. This sequence joins TRBV7-6 and TRBJ1-6; D remains unclear. The germline V gene encodes CDR1 SGHVS and CDR2 FNYEAQ. Trimming shortened V by 5 bases and J by 6 bases, and 17 bases separated the two germline ends. This CDR3 has 16 residues. The whole variable domain, filled in from reference TRBV7-6 and TRBJ1-6, reads GAGVSQSPRYKVTKRGQDVALRCDPISGHVSLYWYRQALGQGPEFLTYFNYEAQQDKSGLPNDRFSAERPEGSISTLTIQRTEQRDSAMYRCASSLGGNSPNSPLHFGNGTRLTVT.

This clone appeared a single time. The chain joins TRBV28 to TRBJ1-2; D unclear. The V and J ends lost 2 bases and 7 bases respectively, with 8 bases between them. The germline gives CDR1 MDHEN, CDR2 SYDVKM. This CDR3 is 12 amino acids long. As DNA, the CDR3 is TGTGCCAGCAGTTTAATCGGGATTGGCTACACCTTC. This codes for CASSLIGIGYTF.

J is TRBJ2-1 and V is TRBV7-9; a possible D gene is TRBD1 (6 bases). Germline CDR1 and CDR2: SEHNR and FQNEAQ (reference sequence). This CDR3 region has 16 residues. The V and J ends lost 4 bases and 2 bases respectively, with 15 bases between them. In DNA, the CDR3 is TGTGCCAGCAGCTCAGGGGTGGGAGTCACCTACAATGAGCAGTTCTTC. Amino acid sequence: CASSSGVGVTYNEQFF.